A selection of T cell receptor beta chains follows, all from one sample in a study of shared clonotypes between healthy human individuals. Assay: immunoSEQ multiplex PCR; the TCRdb copy retains only in-frame clones and omits some. The sample lists about 2 million clones, roughly 94% occurring once. Sequencing used naive CD8+ T cells sorted from blood. The receptors come from a man aged 18 to 30 in good health. The CDR3 runs from the conserved cysteine through the conserved F or W. Fields, in order: V gene, J gene, D gene, clone size, CDR3 length, CDR3 protein, CDR3 DNA. D genes are given only for firm matches. Size tells how often a clone was seen (once, few, many) or the class of an expanded clone, and some rows leave it out.

TRBV6-5	TRBJ2-7	TRBD1	NA	13	CASSYGGQAEQYF	TGTGCCAGCAGTTACGGGGGACAGGCGGAGCAGTACTTC
TRBV5-5	TRBJ2-1	NA	NA	12	CASSLSWDEQFF	TGTGCCAGCAGCTTGTCGTGGGATGAGCAGTTCTTC
TRBV27	TRBJ2-7	NA	NA	13	CASSLQGYYEQYF	TGTGCCAGCAGTTTACAGGGTTACTACGAGCAGTACTTC
TRBV2	TRBJ2-7	NA	NA	16	CASSEALRDLSYEQYF	TGTGCCAGCAGTGAAGCGCTTAGGGACTTGTCCTACGAGCAGTACTTC
TRBV27	TRBJ2-2	NA	NA	16	CASSFHGDSNTGELFF	TGTGCCAGCAGTTTTCACGGCGATTCGAACACCGGGGAGCTGTTTTTT
TRBV4-1	TRBJ2-1	TRBD2	NA	14	CASSSTGLYNEQFF	TGCGCCAGCAGCTCCACGGGACTATACAATGAGCAGTTCTTC
TRBV28	TRBJ2-7	NA	NA	12	CASSFVGVEQYF	TGTGCCAGCAGTTTCGTAGGGGTAGAGCAGTACTTC
TRBV4-3	TRBJ2-1	NA	NA	14	CASSQVLDYNEQFF	TGCGCCAGCAGCCAAGTTCTGGATTACAATGAGCAGTTCTTC
TRBV29-1	TRBJ2-1	TRBD2	NA	21	CSVGENFYVTSGSPGGNEQFF	TGCAGCGTTGGGGAGAACTTTTATGTGACTAGCGGGAGTCCGGGAGGCAATGAGCAGTTCTTC
TRBV10-2	TRBJ2-7	NA	NA	16	CASSGSGMGPRDEQYF	TGCGCCAGCAGTGGGTCAGGGATGGGTCCGAGGGACGAGCAGTACTTC
TRBV30	TRBJ2-1	NA	NA	14	CAWSAGAGINEQFF	TGTGCCTGGAGTGCGGGAGCCGGAATCAATGAGCAGTTCTTC
TRBV27	TRBJ1-1	NA	NA	13	CASSWQGGTEAFF	TGTGCCAGCAGTTGGCAAGGGGGCACTGAAGCTTTCTTT
TRBV7-8	TRBJ2-2	TRBD2	NA	15	CASSLAGGIPGELFF	TGTGCCAGCAGCTTAGCGGGAGGGATCCCCGGGGAGCTGTTTTTT
TRBV7-9	TRBJ2-5	NA	NA	15	CASSEAPQRWETQYF	TGTGCCAGCAGTGAAGCCCCCCAGCGGTGGGAGACCCAGTACTTC
TRBV5-6	TRBJ2-5	TRBD2	NA	15	CASSWGSGGAETQYF	TGTGCCAGCAGCTGGGGAAGCGGGGGGGCCGAGACCCAGTACTTC
TRBV27	TRBJ2-7	TRBD1	NA	16	CASSTGQGAPFYEQYF	TGTGCCAGCAGCACGGGACAGGGAGCCCCTTTCTACGAGCAGTACTTC
TRBV7-3	TRBJ2-7	NA	NA	14	CASSLFGTHYEQYF	TGTGCCAGCAGCTTATTTGGGACACATTACGAGCAGTACTTC
TRBV28	TRBJ2-7	NA	NA	13	CASSYRWPGEQYF	TGTGCCAGCAGTTACAGGTGGCCTGGGGAGCAGTACTTC
TRBV30	TRBJ2-3	NA	NA	14	CAWRTKDNTDTQYF	TGTGCCTGGAGGACTAAAGATAACACAGATACGCAGTATTTT
TRBV11-2	TRBJ2-1	NA	NA	15	CASTPAASTYNEQFF	TGTGCCAGCACCCCGGCAGCGTCCACTTACAATGAGCAGTTCTTC
TRBV29-1	TRBJ2-7	NA	NA	13	CSVTLTGSYEQYF	TGCAGCGTTACGCTTACAGGTTCCTACGAGCAGTACTTC
TRBV11-2	TRBJ2-7	TRBD1	NA	16	CASSLGGQGYSYEQYF	TGTGCCAGCAGCTTAGGGGGACAGGGCTACTCCTACGAGCAGTACTTC
TRBV4-3	TRBJ2-7	TRBD1	NA	15	CASSQGPGQGYEQYF	TGCGCCAGCAGCCAAGGGCCGGGACAGGGGTACGAGCAGTACTTC
TRBV18	TRBJ2-4	NA	once	15	CASSPWGAEVNIQYF	TGTGCCAGCTCACCATGGGGGGCGGAGGTAAACATTCAGTACTTC
TRBV13	TRBJ2-3	TRBD2	NA	15	CASSLSGGRTDTQYF	TGTGCCAGCAGCCTTAGCGGGGGACGCACAGATACGCAGTATTTT
TRBV6-6	TRBJ2-5	TRBD2	NA	15	CASSYAAGVQETQYF	TGTGCCAGCAGTTACGCCGCGGGAGTTCAAGAGACCCAGTACTTC
TRBV4-1	TRBJ2-1	TRBD2	NA	16	CASSHLAGGSYNEQFF	TGCGCCAGCAGCCACCTAGCGGGAGGCTCCTACAATGAGCAGTTCTTC
TRBV4-1	TRBJ2-1	TRBD1	NA	15	CASSQDRGRSNEQFF	TGCGCCAGCAGCCAAGACAGGGGGCGATCCAATGAGCAGTTCTTC
TRBV6-5	TRBJ2-1	TRBD2	NA	13	CASAGLAWHEQFF	TGTGCCAGCGCGGGACTAGCGTGGCATGAGCAGTTCTTC
TRBV19	TRBJ2-7	TRBD2	NA	13	CASSISAGAEQYF	TGTGCCAGTAGTATTTCGGCGGGAGCCGAGCAGTACTTC
TRBV4-1	TRBJ1-4	NA	NA	14	CASSQGDANEKLFF	TGCGCCAGCAGCCAAGGGGACGCCAATGAAAAACTGTTTTTT
TRBV11-2	TRBJ2-5	NA	NA	15	CASSLVGSGQETQYF	TGTGCCAGCAGCTTAGTTGGGAGTGGGCAGGAGACCCAGTACTTC
TRBV29-1	TRBJ2-6	NA	once	13	CSVEVDSLDVLTF	TGCAGCGTTGAAGTCGACAGTCTCGACGTCCTGACTTTC
TRBV6-6	TRBJ2-3	TRBD2	NA	15	CASNIAGGVTDTQYF	TGTGCCAGCAACATAGCGGGAGGAGTGACAGATACGCAGTATTTT
TRBV5-6	TRBJ1-4	NA	NA	16	CASSLALTGRDEKLFF	TGTGCCAGCAGCTTGGCCTTAACAGGGAGGGATGAAAAACTGTTTTTT
TRBV29-1	TRBJ2-7	TRBD2	NA	15	CSVDSVASGAYEQYF	TGCAGCGTTGACTCGGTGGCTAGCGGAGCCTACGAGCAGTACTTC
TRBV6-6	TRBJ2-7	NA	NA	14	CASSPGGASYEQYF	TGTGCCAGCAGCCCCGGGGGAGCCTCCTACGAGCAGTACTTC
TRBV9	TRBJ1-1	NA	NA	13	CASSVGGGGEAFF	TGTGCCAGCAGCGTAGGAGGGGGAGGTGAAGCTTTCTTT
TRBV9	TRBJ2-2	NA	NA	18	CASSVGQGYNWNTGELFF	TGTGCCAGCAGCGTAGGGCAGGGATACAACTGGAACACCGGGGAGCTGTTTTTT
TRBV6-5	TRBJ2-7	NA	NA	15	CASSYSAYPSYEQYF	TGTGCCAGCAGTTACTCAGCCTACCCCAGCTACGAGCAGTACTTC
TRBV6-1	TRBJ2-1	TRBD2	NA	15	CASRELAGLENEQFF	TGTGCCAGCAGGGAACTAGCGGGGCTTGAAAATGAGCAGTTCTTC
TRBV21-1	TRBJ1-2	NA	NA	12	CASSLVGTALPF	TGTGCCAGCAGCCTGGTCGGGACAGCGCTGCCCTTT
TRBV5-1	TRBJ2-7	NA	NA	14	CASSLGGESYEQYF	TGCGCCAGCAGCTTGGGAGGGGAGTCCTACGAGCAGTACTTC
TRBV28	TRBJ1-2	NA	NA	13	CASSLSRYYGYTF	TGTGCCAGCAGTTTATCACGGTACTATGGCTACACCTTC
TRBV7-6	TRBJ1-1	TRBD1	NA	15	CASSLGQGMNTEAFF	TGTGCCAGCAGCTTAGGACAGGGAATGAACACTGAAGCTTTCTTT
TRBV5-4	TRBJ2-7	TRBD1	NA	15	CASSYAGTGSYEQYF	TGTGCCAGCAGCTATGCCGGGACAGGCTCCTACGAGCAGTACTTC
TRBV10-3	TRBJ1-4	NA	NA	15	CAISEEFSTNEKLFF	TGTGCCATCAGTGAAGAATTCTCAACTAATGAAAAACTGTTTTTT
TRBV7-8	TRBJ1-2	NA	NA	15	CASSLGAGGGYGYTF	TGTGCCAGCAGCTTAGGAGCTGGGGGGGGCTATGGCTACACCTTC
TRBV6-1	TRBJ2-7	TRBD1	NA	13	CAIPGQGTYEQYF	TGTGCCATCCCCGGACAGGGGACCTACGAGCAGTACTTC
TRBV2	TRBJ2-7	NA	few	14	CASITRANTYEQYF	TGTGCCAGCATAACCCGGGCCAACACCTACGAGCAGTACTTC